Below, 18 T cell receptor beta chains from the same sample are listed, as sequenced in a study of T cell changes during pregnancy in multiple sclerosis. Sequenced by immunoSEQ multiplex PCR; TCRdb stores in-frame clones only, minus some. Here the sample spans about 70,000 clones, around 94% being singletons. Here the sequenced sample was peripheral blood, taken in the third trimester of pregnancy. These receptors were taken from a female donor with multiple sclerosis, enrolled in a pregnancy study.

The CDR3 bases are TGTGCCAGCTCACCACGGGAGAGAGATACGCAGTATTTT. This codes for CASSPRERDTQYF. This chain connects TRBV18 to TRBJ2-3; the D gene is possibly TRBD2 (5 bases). V was shortened by 1 base and J by 5 bases, with 7 bases between the two germline ends. CDR1 KGHSH and CDR2 LQKENI come from the germline V gene. The CDR3 spans 13 residues.

The chain joins TRBV6-6 to TRBJ2-7, with 8 bases fitting TRBD2. V was clipped by 6 bases and J by 3 bases; unmatched bases: 4. CDR3 length equals 13 residues. CDR1 and CDR2 from the germline V gene are MNHNY and SVGAGI (reference sequence). CDR3 residues: CASSLGRGYEQYF. CDR3 coding DNA: TGTGCCAGCAGCCTCGGGAGGGGCTACGAGCAGTACTTC.

This CDR3 is CASSQDMRETQYF. DNA of the CDR3: TGTGCCAGCAGCCAAGATATGAGGGAGACCCAGTACTTC. The chain employs TRBV14 and TRBJ2-5, with unresolved D. There are 13 residues in the CDR3. V was pared by 0 bases and J by 5 bases, with 7 bases between. The germline gives CDR1 SGHDN, CDR2 FVKESK.

The chain has TRBV9 and TRBJ2-5, with a possible D match to TRBD2 (5 bases). Trimming left V 0 bases short and J 2 bases short, with 11 bases between. Germline lookup yields CDR1 SGDLS and CDR2 YYNGEE. This CDR3 is built from 15 residues. CDR3 coding DNA: TGTGCCAGCAGCGTAGCCGGACTGCCTCAAGAGACCCAGTACTTC. It codes for CASSVAGLPQETQYF.

V usage is TRBV7-2 and J usage is TRBJ1-1; 8 bases are a match to TRBD1. The CDR3 length is 18 residues. The ends lost 2 bases at V and 7 bases at J; junction bases unmatched: 18. In germline, CDR1 is SGHTA, CDR2 FQGNSA. CDR3: CASSLSPPTMTGAGEAFF. The CDR3 DNA follows: TGTGCCAGCAGCTTATCCCCCCCCACAATGACAGGGGCAGGTGAAGCTTTCTTT.

The V gene is TRBV7-2, the J gene TRBJ2-7, with D hard to call. This CDR3 is 14 amino acids long. Trimming shortened V by 2 bases and J by 1 base, and 9 bases separated the two germline ends. CDR1 is SGHTA, CDR2 FQGNSA, per germline. The CDR3 reads CASSLLWSSYEQYF. CDR3 coding DNA: TGTGCCAGCAGCTTATTGTGGAGTTCCTACGAGCAGTACTTC.

This chain connects TRBV7-3 to TRBJ2-4; D might be TRBD1 (6 bases). The CDR3 runs to 13 residues. In germline, CDR1 is SGHTA, CDR2 FQGTGA. V lost 6 bases, J lost 9 bases, and 15 bases lay in between. The CDR3 sequence is CASSEDRRGIQYF. CDR3 nucleotide sequence: TGTGCCAGCAGTGAGGACAGACGGGGCATTCAGTACTTC.

For the CDR3, the DNA is TGTGCCAGCAAGCCTCGATTGGGGGCGGGTGAAAAACTGTTTTTT. This encodes CASKPRLGAGEKLFF. The chain couples TRBV28 to TRBJ1-4; D might be TRBD1 (6 bases). The ends were cut back, 7 bases at V and 7 bases at J, with 19 bases in the middle. The CDR3 has 15 residues. From germline, CDR1 is MDHEN and CDR2 SYDVKM.

The CDR3 nucleotides are TGTGCCAGTAGGACCACCGGGACAGGACTCTACGAGCAGTACTTC. Amino acid sequence: CASRTTGTGLYEQYF. The rearrangement joins TRBV19 to TRBJ2-7; TRBD1 matches 8 bases. V lost 6 bases to trimming and J lost 3 bases; unmatched junction nucleotides: 10. Germline V gene sequence: CDR1 LNHDA, CDR2 SQIVND (reference sequence). The CDR3 length is 15 residues.

This clone was seen more than once but under ten times. The chain is built from TRBV4-2 and TRBJ1-1, with D possibly being TRBD1 (5 bases). The CDR3 extends over 13 amino acids. Germline V lookup: CDR1 LGHNA, CDR2 YNFKEQ. V was trimmed by 6 bases and J by 7 bases, leaving 15 bases between them. The CDR3 coding sequence is TGTGCCAGCAGAGGAGTAGCGGGGCATGAAGCTTTCTTT. This translates into CASRGVAGHEAFF.

This clone has just one count. This chain uses TRBV13 with TRBJ2-5, with a tentative D call TRBD1 (5 bases). Germline-derived CDR1 and CDR2 are PRHDT and FYEKMQ (reference sequence). The CDR3 totals 13 residues. The germline V and J ends were trimmed by 7 bases and 7 bases, with 16 bases remaining between them. The CDR3, as DNA: TGTGCCAGCAAGTCAGGGATCGATTCGACCCAGTACTTC. Translating it yields CASKSGIDSTQYF. Looking up the rest from reference TRBV13 and TRBJ2-5 gives the full variable domain: AAGVIQSPRHLIKEKRETATLKCYPIPRHDTVYWYQQGPGQDPQFLISFYEKMQSDKGSIPDRFSAQQFSDYHSELNMSSLELGDSALYFCASKSGIDSTQYFGPGTRLLVL.

The chain carries TRBV9 and TRBJ1-3; maybe TRBD1 (6 bases). Trimming removed 0 bases at V and 4 bases at J, with 11 bases between. The CDR3 loop spans 15 amino acids. Germline lookup yields CDR1 SGDLS and CDR2 YYNGEE. The CDR3 protein is CASSVAGQTGNTIYF. As DNA, the CDR3 is TGTGCCAGCAGCGTAGCAGGACAGACCGGAAACACCATATATTTT.

This sequence joins TRBV6-4 and TRBJ2-7, with TRBD2 matching 10 bases. Trimming cost V 3 bases and J 6 bases; bases outside gene matches: 8. Germline values: CDR1 MRHNA, CDR2 SNTAGT. CDR3 length: 15 amino acids. DNA of the CDR3: TGTGCCAGCAGTGAGAGCGGGGGGGGCTCTCGCGAGCAGTACTTC. The encoded protein is CASSESGGGSREQYF.

This chain joins TRBV12-5 and TRBJ1-1, with a tentative D call TRBD1 (6 bases). The V and J ends lost 2 bases and 3 bases respectively, with 10 bases between them. Germline assignment: CDR1 LGHNT and CDR2 FRNRAP. CDR3 size: 14 residues. DNA for the CDR3: TGTGCTAGTGGTTTGACCCAGGGGTACACTGAAGCTTTCTTT. It codes for CASGLTQGYTEAFF. Full variable domain (rest looked up from reference TRBV12-5 and TRBJ1-1): DARVTQTPRHKVTEMGQEVTMRCQPILGHNTVFWYRQTMMQGLELLAYFRNRAPLDDSGMPKDRFSAEMPDATLATLKIQPSEPRDSAVYFCASGLTQGYTEAFFGQGTRLTVV.

This clone occurred a few times. CDR3 sequence reads: CASSQLPGGYPYEQYF. CDR3 nucleotides: TGCGCCAGCAGTCAATTGCCCGGGGGTTACCCCTACGAGCAGTACTTC. This chain joins TRBV23-1 and TRBJ2-7, with D maybe TRBD2 (6 bases). TRBV23-1 is recorded as an ORF, its role being uncertain. This CDR3 spans 16 amino acids. The V gene lost 1 base and the J gene lost 2 bases, with 15 bases spanning the gap.

The rearrangement joins TRBV9 to TRBJ1-1; D perhaps matches TRBD1 (6 bases). The germline V and J ends were trimmed by 0 bases and 6 bases, with 15 bases remaining between them. CDR1 is SGDLS and CDR2 is YYNGEE in the germline V gene. The CDR3 is made up of 15 amino acids. CDR3 nucleotides: TGTGCCAGCAGCGTAGGGATGGGGGCCGGGTCTGAAGCTTTCTTT. Translation: CASSVGMGAGSEAFF. The full variable domain, completed using reference TRBV9 and TRBJ1-1, is DSGVTQTPKHLITATGQRVTLRCSPRSGDLSVYWYQQSLDQGLQFLIQYYNGEERAKGNILERFSAQQFPDLHSELNLSSLELGDSALYFCASSVGMGAGSEAFFGQGTRLTVV.

The chain combines TRBV5-4 with TRBJ2-7; D call uncertain. The CDR3 has 13 amino acids. The ends were cut back, 6 bases at V and 4 bases at J, with 14 bases in the middle. Germline loops: CDR1 SGHNT, CDR2 YYREEE (reference sequence). CDR3: CASTRAGYYEQYF. Written as DNA, the CDR3 is TGTGCCAGCACTAGAGCTGGGTATTACGAGCAGTACTTC.

This chain joins TRBV9 and TRBJ1-3; D uncertain. The CDR3 covers 15 residues. Trimming took off 4 bases at V and 0 bases at J, with 11 bases between the two ends. From germline, CDR1 is SGDLS and CDR2 YYNGEE. In DNA form, the CDR3 reads TGTGCCAGCAGCCCGGGAGCGACCTCTGGAAACACCATATATTTT. It specifies CASSPGATSGNTIYF.